This is a list of T cell receptor beta chains from one sample in a study of cytotoxic CD8 clonotypes in ibrutinib-treated CLL. The data were produced by immunoSEQ multiplex PCR, yet TCRdb's version contains in-frame clones alone and is incomplete. Altogether about 300,000 clones are present, 67% being singletons, with the ten largest covering around 6.3%. The sequenced sample was PBMCs, obtained after 36 months of ibrutinib treatment. All receptors derive from a human donor with chronic lymphocytic leukemia. The CDR3 runs from the conserved cysteine through the conserved F or W. D genes are given only for firm matches. The size field is filled for only some rows; it gives once, few, many or a size class.

cdr3_aa cdr3_nt clone_size v_call cdr3_length d_call j_call
CASSLTQVTYEQYF TGCGCCAGCAGCTTGACCCAGGTCACTTACGAGCAGTACTTC . TRBV5-1 14 . TRBJ2-7
CASSKGEANYGYTF TGTGCCAGCAGCAAGGGGGAGGCTAACTATGGCTACACCTTC . TRBV9 14 . TRBJ1-2
CASSLALTSSAGELFF TGCGCCAGCAGCTTGGCCTTAACTAGTTCCGCCGGGGAGCTGTTTTTT . TRBV5-1 16 . TRBJ2-2
CASSLDLGADEQFF TGTGCCAGCAGCTTAGATTTAGGGGCGGATGAGCAGTTCTTC . TRBV11-3 14 . TRBJ2-1
CASTQTGGGGELFF TGTGCCAGCACCCAAACTGGGGGCGGCGGGGAGCTGTTTTTT . TRBV7-3 14 . TRBJ2-2
CASTEAFF TGTGCCAGCACTGAAGCTTTCTTT once TRBV6-4 8 . TRBJ1-1
CSTGLVTQYF TGCAGCACAGGGCTGGTGACCCAGTACTTC . TRBV20-1 10 . TRBJ2-5
CSAQGQIMNTEAFF TGCAGCGCCCAGGGACAGATCATGAACACTGAAGCTTTCTTT . TRBV29-1 14 TRBD1 TRBJ1-1
CASSLVAGVRRTDTQYF TGTGCCAGCAGCTTGGTCGCTGGGGTTCGTAGGACAGATACGCAGTATTTT . TRBV5-8 17 . TRBJ2-3
CASSQVMNTEAFF TGCGCCAGCAGCCAAGTTATGAACACTGAAGCTTTCTTT . TRBV4-1 13 . TRBJ1-1
CASSPVDRAYAEAFF TGTGCCAGCAGCCCGGTGGACAGGGCTTATGCTGAAGCTTTCTTT . TRBV5-6 15 TRBD1 TRBJ1-1
CASSQGRGRTNYNEQFF TGTGCCAGCAGCCAAGGCCGCGGCAGAACAAATTACAATGAGCAGTTCTTC few TRBV14 17 . TRBJ2-1
CASSTDNKPSIHWDNEQFF TGTGCCAGCAGCACGGACAATAAACCTAGCATTCACTGGGACAATGAGCAGTTCTTC . TRBV7-2 19 . TRBJ2-1
CASSKITGLDTEAFF TGTGCCAGTAGTAAGATAACAGGGCTGGACACTGAAGCTTTCTTT . TRBV19 15 . TRBJ1-1
CASSLEVRYSPGYTF TGCGCCAGCAGCTTGGAGGTCAGGTATTCCCCTGGCTACACCTTC . TRBV5-1 15 . TRBJ1-2
CATSREGNQQPQHF TGTGCCACCAGCAGAGAGGGGAATCAACAGCCCCAGCATTTT . TRBV15 14 . TRBJ1-5
CARDSGANVLTF TGTGCCAGGGACTCTGGGGCCAACGTCCTGACTTTC . TRBV9 12 . TRBJ2-6
CSVKQGRTWESGNEQFF TGCAGCGTGAAACAGGGACGCACTTGGGAGTCCGGTAATGAGCAGTTCTTC . TRBV29-1 17 . TRBJ2-1
CASSLARVGGRDAYGYTF TGCGCCAGCAGCTTGGCTCGGGTTGGAGGTCGTGATGCGTATGGCTACACCTTC . TRBV5-1 18 . TRBJ1-2
CASSPREGETQYF TGTGCCAGCTCCCCACGGGAAGGGGAGACCCAGTACTTC . TRBV18 13 . TRBJ2-5
CAISESLDTQYF TGTGCCATCAGTGAGTCTCTAGATACGCAGTATTTT . TRBV10-3 12 . TRBJ2-3
CASSSAVAGSSYNEQFF TGTGCCAGCAGCTCCGCGGTAGCGGGGAGCTCCTACAATGAGCAGTTCTTC . TRBV7-8 17 TRBD2 TRBJ2-1
CASSHYSRGPSRGYTF TGTGCCAGCAGTCACTACTCTAGGGGTCCCTCTAGGGGCTACACCTTC many TRBV6-6 16 . TRBJ1-2
CASSVGGQNYNEQFF TGTGCCAGCAGCGTAGGTGGACAGAACTACAATGAGCAGTTCTTC few TRBV9 15 . TRBJ2-1
CASSQGRQGAFYGYTF TGCGCCAGCAGCCAAGGGAGACAGGGGGCCTTCTATGGCTACACCTTC . TRBV4-1 16 TRBD1 TRBJ1-2
CASSVGRGRTEAFF TGTGCCAGCAGTGTCGGTAGGGGGCGGACTGAAGCTTTCTTT . TRBV25-1 14 TRBD1 TRBJ1-1
CASSEYGVDEQYF TGTGCCAGCAGTGAATACGGGGTGGACGAGCAGTACTTC . TRBV25-1 13 . TRBJ2-7
CASSIDGTPSYEQYF TGTGCCAGCAGCATTGACGGGACACCCTCTTACGAGCAGTACTTC . TRBV7-9 15 . TRBJ2-7
CASKQQPTGYEQYF TGCGCCAGCAAACAGCAACCGACAGGTTACGAGCAGTACTTC . TRBV5-1 14 . TRBJ2-7
CASSQWAVANTGELFF TGTGCCAGCAGCCAATGGGCGGTAGCGAACACCGGGGAGCTGTTTTTT few TRBV14 16 . TRBJ2-2
CASSDPGTGTYEQYF TGTGCCAGCAGTGATCCCGGGACGGGGACCTACGAGCAGTACTTC . TRBV6-6 15 . TRBJ2-7
CASSRTVNYGYTF TGTGCCAGCAGCCGGACAGTTAACTATGGCTACACCTTC few TRBV7-9 13 . TRBJ1-2
CASSLSARLYEQYF TGTGCCAGCAGTTTATCCGCTAGACTCTACGAGCAGTACTTC few TRBV28 14 . TRBJ2-7
CSVVAHKGDEQYF TGCAGCGTTGTGGCACACAAAGGGGACGAGCAGTACTTC . TRBV29-1 13 . TRBJ2-7
CASSSDRDYTGELFF TGTGCCAGCAGTAGTGACAGGGACTACACCGGGGAGCTGTTTTTT . TRBV7-9 15 . TRBJ2-2
CASSLGLGYTF TGTGCCAGCAGCTTAGGGCTGGGCTACACCTTC . TRBV7-9 11 . TRBJ1-2
CASSDLAETYPDTQYF TGTGCCAGCAGCGACCTAGCGGAAACTTATCCAGATACGCAGTATTTT . TRBV9 16 TRBD2 TRBJ2-3
CASSQDLTSGSSYNEQFF TGCGCCAGCAGCCAAGATCTTACTAGCGGGAGCTCCTACAATGAGCAGTTCTTC . TRBV4-3 18 TRBD2 TRBJ2-1
CASSLRVGEQYF TGTGCCAGCAGCTTGCGGGTCGGCGAGCAGTACTTC . TRBV7-8 12 . TRBJ2-7
CASSLVVSGSGEQFF TGCGCCAGCAGCTTGGTTGTTAGCGGGAGCGGTGAGCAGTTCTTC few TRBV5-1 15 TRBD2 TRBJ2-1
CASRLASGTGGAASPLHF TGTGCCAGCAGACTGGCCAGTGGTACAGGGGGGGCCGCCTCCCCCCTCCACTTT . TRBV5-5 18 TRBD1 TRBJ1-6
CASSVDQGGVYGYTF TGTGCCAGCAGCGTAGATCAGGGTGGGGTCTATGGCTACACCTTC . TRBV9 15 . TRBJ1-2
CASSFSLNEQFF TGTGCCAGCAGTTTTTCTTTGAATGAGCAGTTCTTC . TRBV28 12 . TRBJ2-1
CAISEKGADNSPLHF TGTGCCATCAGTGAGAAGGGTGCGGATAATTCACCCCTCCACTTT . TRBV10-3 15 . TRBJ1-6
CASITLAGGPAGELFF TGTGCCAGCATCACACTAGCGGGAGGGCCGGCCGGGGAGCTGTTTTTT . TRBV5-4 16 TRBD2 TRBJ2-2
CASSLETAFDTDTQYF TGCGCCAGCAGCTTGGAGACTGCGTTTGACACAGATACGCAGTATTTT . TRBV5-1 16 . TRBJ2-3
CAISDVRRTSGSRYNEQFF TGTGCCATCAGTGATGTCAGGAGGACTAGCGGGAGTCGGTACAATGAGCAGTTCTTC few TRBV10-3 19 TRBD2 TRBJ2-1
CSVVLAGGRSYEQYF TGCAGCGTTGTCTTAGCGGGAGGGCGTTCCTACGAGCAGTACTTC . TRBV29-1 15 TRBD2 TRBJ2-7
CASSQGGSGGFYNEQFF TGCGCCAGCAGCCAAGGCGGTAGCGGGGGTTTCTACAATGAGCAGTTCTTC once TRBV4-1 17 TRBD2 TRBJ2-1
CASSLAHIYPRGGYTF TGTGCCAGCAGCTTAGCCCACATATATCCCCGAGGAGGCTACACCTTC few TRBV7-2 16 . TRBJ1-2
CASSLDRGREQYF TGCGCCAGCAGCTTGGACAGGGGTCGGGAGCAGTACTTC . TRBV5-1 13 TRBD1 TRBJ2-7
CASSGQGSSYEQYF TGCGCCAGCAGCGGACAGGGGAGCTCCTACGAGCAGTACTTC . TRBV10-1 14 TRBD1 TRBJ2-7
CASSLAETQYF TGTGCCAGCAGTTTAGCAGAGACCCAGTACTTC . TRBV28 11 . TRBJ2-5
CASSFTGADGNTIYF TGTGCCAGCAGCTTCACAGGGGCGGATGGAAACACCATATATTTT . TRBV7-2 15 TRBD1 TRBJ1-3
CASSSPETVPQHF TGTGCCAGCAGTTCCCCCGAGACAGTGCCCCAGCATTTT few TRBV28 13 . TRBJ1-5
CASSSLSVSSYNEQFF TGCGCCAGCAGCTCGCTGTCTGTGAGCTCCTACAATGAGCAGTTCTTC . TRBV5-1 16 . TRBJ2-1
CATSPGPYQPQHF TGTGCCACCAGCCCAGGGCCCTATCAGCCCCAGCATTTT . TRBV15 13 . TRBJ1-5
CASSQYDSTNYGYTF TGTGCCAGCAGCCAATACGACAGTACTAACTATGGCTACACCTTC . TRBV5-6 15 . TRBJ1-2
CASRTGGAEQFF TGTGCCAGCAGGACGGGGGGCGCTGAGCAGTTCTTC . TRBV6-5 12 . TRBJ2-1
CASSPTSGSSIYNEQFF TGCGCCAGCAGCCCAACTAGCGGGAGTAGCATCTACAATGAGCAGTTCTTC . TRBV5-1 17 TRBD2 TRBJ2-1